A selection of T cell receptor beta chains follows, all from one sample in a study of breast tumors, draining lymph nodes, adjacent tissues. TCRdb fed the multiplex PCR reads into MiXCR, producing one record per CDR3 protein. The sample records about 63,000 distinct CDR3 sequences, roughly 50% being singletons. Material: breast tumor tissue. Every receptor here comes from a female donor with breast cancer. Some clones in this sample may be carry-over from other donors' samples. CDR3s include the opening cysteine and the closing phenylalanine or tryptophan. The D gene is left open where the match is weak. Only some rows state a clone size, as once, few, many or a class for expanded clones.

NA	TRBV24-1	TRBJ1-5	NA	13	TGTGCCACCAGTCCCGATAGCAATCAGCCCCAGCATTTT	CATSPDSNQPQHF
NA	TRBV29-1	TRBJ1-3	NA	15	TGCAGCGTTGAAGAGGCGGGGTACTCTGGAAACACCATATATTTT	CSVEEAGYSGNTIYF
NA	TRBV7-9	TRBJ2-7	NA	13	TGTGCCAGCAGCTTAGAAGTCCGCTACGAGCAGTACTTC	CASSLEVRYEQYF
TRBD1	TRBV7-9	TRBJ1-3	NA	18	TGTGCCAGCAGCTTCGGGGACAGGTCTCCTAAATCTGGAAACACCATATATTTT	CASSFGDRSPKSGNTIYF
NA	TRBV20-1	TRBJ2-7	many	15	TGCAGTGCTAGTCGACTCCTCGGACAGTCCTACGAGCAGTACTTC	CSASRLLGQSYEQYF
NA	TRBV19	TRBJ1-6	NA	12	TGTGCCAGTACTAGGGGGGATTCACCCCTCCACTTT	CASTRGDSPLHF
NA	TRBV19	TRBJ1-1	NA	14	TGTGCCAGTGCTTTAACAGGGATTGTAACTGAAGCTTTCTTT	CASALTGIVTEAFF
NA	TRBV20-1	TRBJ1-4	NA	13	TGCAGTGCTAGACCGTATCTCCGCGTAAAACTGTTTTTT	CSARPYLRVKLFF
NA	TRBV4-3	TRBJ2-7	many	14	TGCGCCAGCAGCCTCTTCCTAGCGACCTACGAGCAGTACTTC	CASSLFLATYEQYF
TRBD2	TRBV20-1	TRBJ2-5	NA	15	TGCAGTGCTAGAGAACTAGCGGGGGTCCAAGAGACCCAGTACTTC	CSARELAGVQETQYF
NA	TRBV20-1	TRBJ1-2	many	13	TGCAGTGCTCACCACGTTCAGCGGGATGCCTACGCCTTC	CSAHHVQRDAYAF
TRBD1	TRBV9	TRBJ1-1	many	15	TGTGCCAGCAGCGTAGCAGGAGGGGGCGGTACTGAAGCTTTCTTT	CASSVAGGGGTEAFF
NA	TRBV7-9	TRBJ1-6	NA	12	TGTGCCAGCAGCACTCCGAATTCACCCCTCCACTTT	CASSTPNSPLHF
NA	TRBV2	TRBJ2-5	medium-sized	13	TGTGCCAGCAGTGAAATAGTGCGGGAGACCCAGTACTTC	CASSEIVRETQYF
NA	TRBV2	TRBJ2-3	NA	18	TGTGCCAGCAGTGGAGTTTCGAAGGGGGGACTAACCACAGATACGCAGTATTTT	CASSGVSKGGLTTDTQYF
TRBD1	TRBV29-1	TRBJ1-2	NA	12	TGCAGCGGCGGCGGGACAGGGGATCGCTACACCTTC	CSGGGTGDRYTF
NA	TRBV19	TRBJ1-2	NA	23	TGTGCCAGCTGCGCGGTGAATCAGCCCCAGCATCCCAGTGGCACAGAAGGGGCTCGGGGCTACACCTTC	CASCAVNQPQHPSGTEGARGYTF
NA	TRBV6-6	TRBJ1-4	NA	15	TGTGCCAGCAGTCACGGTAACAGGGTAAATGAAGAACTGTTTTTT	CASSHGNRVNEELFF
TRBD1	TRBV7-2	TRBJ2-7	once	12	TGTGCCAGCAGTGGGACAGGGCGCGAGCAGTACTTC	CASSGTGREQYF
TRBD1	TRBV12-3/TRBV12-4	TRBJ1-1	NA	12	TGTGCCAGCAGTTTCAGGGGGACTGAAGCTTTCTTT	CASSFRGTEAFF
TRBD1	TRBV20-1	TRBJ2-2	NA	13	TGCAGTGCTAACCGACAGGGAACCGGGGAGCTGTTTTTT	CSANRQGTGELFF
TRBD2	TRBV27	TRBJ2-3	many	16	TGTGCCAGCAGTTCTCATTCTAGCGGGAGGGGAGATACGCAGTATTTT	CASSSHSSGRGDTQYF